This T cell receptor beta chain was obtained from a study of shared clonotypes between healthy human individuals. Only one count was recorded for this clone. What it binds is unknown. Sequencing was performed with immunoSEQ multiplex PCR; in TCRdb, only in-frame clones are kept and a portion is missing. Of 2 million to 2.5 million clones listed, roughly 94% are singletons. Notes on the study in general: Rarefaction indicated that sorted-subset sequencing remained incomplete although depth was large. Clonotype sharing among the donors was expected to vary with sequencing depth. Compared with memory subsets, naive subsets generally had larger estimated richness.

Sequencing was carried out using naive CD4+ T cells sorted from blood. Subset denoted: CD45RA+ positively selected. The sequence was collected from a man between 18 and 29 years old in good health.

In nucleotides, the CDR3 is TGTGCCAGCACCCTGTTGGGAACCGGGGAGCTGTTTTTT. Its protein is CASTLLGTGELFF. The rearrangement links TRBV6-1 to TRBJ2-2; D not certain. The germline CDR1 and CDR2 sequences are MNHNS and SASEGT. The CDR3 covers 13 residues. Trimming pared 7 bases from V and 5 bases from J, leaving 11 bases between.